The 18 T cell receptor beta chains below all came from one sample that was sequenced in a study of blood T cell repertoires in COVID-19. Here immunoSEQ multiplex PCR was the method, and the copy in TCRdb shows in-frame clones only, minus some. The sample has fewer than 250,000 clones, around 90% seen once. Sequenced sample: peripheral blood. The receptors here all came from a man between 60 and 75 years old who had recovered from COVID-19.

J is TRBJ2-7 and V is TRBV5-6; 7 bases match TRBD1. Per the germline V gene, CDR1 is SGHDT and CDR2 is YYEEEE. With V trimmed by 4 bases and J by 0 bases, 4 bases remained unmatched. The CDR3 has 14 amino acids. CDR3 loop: CASSPRTGSYEQYF. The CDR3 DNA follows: TGTGCCAGCAGCCCAAGGACAGGCTCCTACGAGCAGTACTTC. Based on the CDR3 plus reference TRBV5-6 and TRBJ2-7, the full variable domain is DAGVTQSPTHLIKTRGQQVTLRCSPKSGHDTVSWYQQALGQGPQFIFQYYEEEERQRGNFPDRFSGHQFPNYSSELNVNALLLGDSALYLCASSPRTGSYEQYFGPGTRLTVT.

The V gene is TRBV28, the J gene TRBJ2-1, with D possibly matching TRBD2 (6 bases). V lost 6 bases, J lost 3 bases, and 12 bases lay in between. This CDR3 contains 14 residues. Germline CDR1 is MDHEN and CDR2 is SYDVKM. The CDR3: CASSRTGLYNEQFF. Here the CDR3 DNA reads TGTGCCAGCAGCCGGACGGGACTCTACAATGAGCAGTTCTTC.

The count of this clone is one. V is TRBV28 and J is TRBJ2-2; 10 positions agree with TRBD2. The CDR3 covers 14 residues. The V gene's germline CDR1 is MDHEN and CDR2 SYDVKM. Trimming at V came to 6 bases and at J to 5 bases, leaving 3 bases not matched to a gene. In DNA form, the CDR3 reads TGTGCCAGCAGCCCTAGCGGGAGTACCGGGGAGCTGTTTTTT. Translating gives CASSPSGSTGELFF.

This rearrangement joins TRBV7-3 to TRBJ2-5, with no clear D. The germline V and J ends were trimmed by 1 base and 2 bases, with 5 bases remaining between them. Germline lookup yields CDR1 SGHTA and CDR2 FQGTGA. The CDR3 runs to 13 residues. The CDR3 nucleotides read TGTGCCAGCAGCTTAAACAGACAAGAGACCCAGTACTTC. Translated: CASSLNRQETQYF. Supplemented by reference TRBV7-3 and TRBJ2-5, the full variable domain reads GAGVSQTPSNKVTEKGKYVELRCDPISGHTALYWYRQSLGQGPEFLIYFQGTGAADDSGLPNDRFFAVRPEGSVSTLKIQRTERGDSAVYLCASSLNRQETQYFGPGTRLLVL.

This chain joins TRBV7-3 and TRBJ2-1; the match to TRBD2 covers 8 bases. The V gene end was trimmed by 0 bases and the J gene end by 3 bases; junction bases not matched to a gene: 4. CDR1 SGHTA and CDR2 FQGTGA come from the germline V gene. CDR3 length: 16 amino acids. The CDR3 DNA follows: TGTGCCAGCAGCTTAACGGCGGGGGGACACTACAATGAGCAGTTCTTC. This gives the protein CASSLTAGGHYNEQFF. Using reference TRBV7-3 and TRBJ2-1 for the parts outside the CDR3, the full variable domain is GAGVSQTPSNKVTEKGKYVELRCDPISGHTALYWYRQSLGQGPEFLIYFQGTGAADDSGLPNDRFFAVRPEGSVSTLKIQRTERGDSAVYLCASSLTAGGHYNEQFFGPGTRLTVL.

The CDR3 nucleotides are TGTGCCAGCAGCCAAGGAACCGGGACAGGGGATCAGCCCCAGCATTTT. Translated: CASSQGTGTGDQPQHF. The chain recombines TRBV3-1 (or the pseudogene TRBV3-2) with TRBJ1-5, with 10 nucleotides matching TRBD1. Germline values: CDR1 LGHDT, CDR2 YNNKEL (reference sequence). V shed 1 base, J shed 5 bases, and the junction held 5 bases outside the gene matches. The CDR3 sequence is 16 residues long.

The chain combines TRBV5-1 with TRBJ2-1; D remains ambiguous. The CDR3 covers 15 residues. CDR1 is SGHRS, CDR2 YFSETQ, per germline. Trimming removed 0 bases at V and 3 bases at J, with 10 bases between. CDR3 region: CASSLVLGDYNEQFF. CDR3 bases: TGCGCCAGCAGCTTGGTGTTGGGCGACTACAATGAGCAGTTCTTC. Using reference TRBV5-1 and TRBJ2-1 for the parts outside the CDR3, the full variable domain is KAGVTQTPRYLIKTRGQQVTLSCSPISGHRSVSWYQQTPGQGLQFLFEYFSETQRNKGNFPGRFSGRQFSNSRSEMNVSTLELGDSALYLCASSLVLGDYNEQFFGPGTRLTVL.

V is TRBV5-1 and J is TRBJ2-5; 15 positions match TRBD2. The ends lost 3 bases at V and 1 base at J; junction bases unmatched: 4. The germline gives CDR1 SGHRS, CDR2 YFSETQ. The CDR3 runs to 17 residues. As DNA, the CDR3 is TGCGCCAGCAGCTACGGGACTAGCGGGGGGACCCAAGAGACCCAGTACTTC. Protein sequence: CASSYGTSGGTQETQYF.

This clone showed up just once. The CDR3 nucleotides are TGTGCCAGCTCTCGTGGACTAGCGGGGGTGACAGATACGCAGTATTTT. Translating gives CASSRGLAGVTDTQYF. The chain has TRBV18 and TRBJ2-3; TRBD2 agrees at 13 bases. Germline values: CDR1 KGHSH, CDR2 LQKENI. Germline trimming cut 6 bases from V and 3 bases from J; bases unmatched to any gene: 6. This CDR3 region has 16 residues.

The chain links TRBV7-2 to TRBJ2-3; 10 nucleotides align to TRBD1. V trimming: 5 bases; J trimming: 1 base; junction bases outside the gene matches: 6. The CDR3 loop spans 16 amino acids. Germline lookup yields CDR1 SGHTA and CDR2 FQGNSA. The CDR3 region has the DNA TGTGCCAGCAGCCAAGACAGGGGGCGAGGCACAGATACGCAGTATTTT. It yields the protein CASSQDRGRGTDTQYF.

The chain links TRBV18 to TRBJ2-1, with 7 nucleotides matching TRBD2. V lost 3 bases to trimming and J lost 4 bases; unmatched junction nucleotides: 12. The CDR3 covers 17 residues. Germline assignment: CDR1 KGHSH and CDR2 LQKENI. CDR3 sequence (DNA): TGTGCCAGCTCACCTTCGGTCCAGCGGGGATTATACAATGAGCAGTTCTTC. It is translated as CASSPSVQRGLYNEQFF.

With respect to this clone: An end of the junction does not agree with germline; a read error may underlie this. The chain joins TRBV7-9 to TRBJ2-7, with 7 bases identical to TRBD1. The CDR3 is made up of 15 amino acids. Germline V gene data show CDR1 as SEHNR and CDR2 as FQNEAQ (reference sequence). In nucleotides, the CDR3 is TGTGCCAGCAGCTATGGGACAGTCTTTTCCTCCGAGCAGTACTTC. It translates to CASSYGTVFSSEQYF.

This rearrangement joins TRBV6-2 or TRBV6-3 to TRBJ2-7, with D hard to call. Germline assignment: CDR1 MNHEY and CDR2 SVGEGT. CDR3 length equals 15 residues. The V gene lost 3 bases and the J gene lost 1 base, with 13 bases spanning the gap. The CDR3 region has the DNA TGTGCCAGCAGTTATAAGGTCAGGAAGTCCTACGAGCAGTACTTC. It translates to CASSYKVRKSYEQYF.

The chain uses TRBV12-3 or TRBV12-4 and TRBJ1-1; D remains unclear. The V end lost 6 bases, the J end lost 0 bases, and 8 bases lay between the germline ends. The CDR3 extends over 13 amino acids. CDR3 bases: TGTGCCAGCAGCCCCAGGCTGAACACTGAAGCTTTCTTT. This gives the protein CASSPRLNTEAFF.

The CDR3 DNA is TGTGCCAGCAGCATTTCGACAGCCGCAAATGAGCAGTTCTTC. This gives the protein CASSISTAANEQFF. The genes are TRBV4-2 and TRBJ2-1; a weak D match, TRBD1 (5 bases). Germline values: CDR1 LGHNA, CDR2 YNFKEQ. The CDR3 consists of 14 residues. With 5 bases removed from V and 7 bases from J, the gap between germline ends came to 15 bases.

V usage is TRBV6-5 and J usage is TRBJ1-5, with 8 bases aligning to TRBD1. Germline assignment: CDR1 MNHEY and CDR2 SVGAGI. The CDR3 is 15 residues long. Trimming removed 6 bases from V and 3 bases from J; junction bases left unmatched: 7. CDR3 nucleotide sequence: TGTGCCAGCAGCCCGGGGACAGGCCCCAATCAGCCCCAGCATTTT. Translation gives CASSPGTGPNQPQHF.

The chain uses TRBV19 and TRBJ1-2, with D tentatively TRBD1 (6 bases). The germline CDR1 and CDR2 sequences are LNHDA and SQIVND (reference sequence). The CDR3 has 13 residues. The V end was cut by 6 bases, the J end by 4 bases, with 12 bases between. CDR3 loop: CASRRQDRYGYTF. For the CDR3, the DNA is TGTGCCAGTAGGAGACAGGACCGCTATGGCTACACCTTC. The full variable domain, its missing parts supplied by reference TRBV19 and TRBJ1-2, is DGGITQSPKYLFRKEGQNVTLSCEQNLNHDAMYWYRQDPGQGLRLIYYSQIVNDFQKGDIAEGYSVSREKKESFPLTVTSAQKNPTAFYLCASRRQDRYGYTFGSGTRLTVV.

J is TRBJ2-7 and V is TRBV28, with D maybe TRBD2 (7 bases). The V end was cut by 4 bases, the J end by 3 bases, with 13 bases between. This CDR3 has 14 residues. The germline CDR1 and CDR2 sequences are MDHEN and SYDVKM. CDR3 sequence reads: CASSSQGGYYEQYF. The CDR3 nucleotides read TGTGCCAGCAGTTCACAGGGAGGGTACTACGAGCAGTACTTC.